These 13 T cell receptor beta chains were all obtained from the same sample, sequenced in a study of blood T cell repertoires in COVID-19. Repertoires were generated with immunoSEQ multiplex PCR, while TCRdb's copy carries only in-frame clones and drops some. Of under 300,000 clones listed, 70% to 85% are singletons. The sample consisted of PBMCs or T cells enriched from blood (not recorded which). The receptors stem from a man aged 35 to 55 who had recovered from COVID-19.

This clone came up a few times. The rearrangement uses TRBV7-3 and TRBJ1-1; 12 bases match TRBD1. The germline V gene encodes CDR1 SGHTA and CDR2 FQGTGA. V dropped 2 bases and J dropped 3; count of bases not matched to a gene: 7. This CDR3 is built from 17 residues. The CDR3 here is CASSLGGTGGSDTEAFF. In DNA form, the CDR3 reads TGTGCCAGCAGCTTAGGAGGGACAGGGGGCAGCGACACTGAAGCTTTCTTT.

The rearrangement joins TRBV6-1 to TRBJ1-2; D perhaps matches TRBD1 (5 bases). The CDR3 consists of 16 residues. Germline CDR1 reads MNHNS; CDR2 reads SASEGT. Trimming left V 3 bases short and J 7 bases short, with 21 bases between. The CDR3 spells CASSDPLNPRGFGYTF. The CDR3 DNA is TGTGCCAGCAGTGATCCGCTGAACCCACGGGGGTTTGGCTACACCTTC.

The chain combines TRBV28 with TRBJ1-6, with 9 positions matching TRBD1. This CDR3 is built from 16 residues. V dropped 6 bases and J dropped 6; count of bases not matched to a gene: 9. Germline V gene sequence: CDR1 MDHEN, CDR2 SYDVKM. CDR3 amino acids: CASSPAGTGSNSPLHF. DNA of the CDR3: TGTGCCAGCAGCCCTGCCGGGACAGGGAGTAATTCACCCCTCCACTTT.

This chain links TRBV7-2 with TRBJ1-1; the D is unclear. Germline CDR1 reads SGHTA; CDR2 reads FQGNSA. This CDR3 has 15 amino acids. V was clipped by 2 bases and J by 3 bases, with 13 bases between them. CDR3 protein: CASSLIADGYTEAFF. The CDR3 DNA follows: TGTGCCAGCAGCTTAATCGCAGACGGGTACACTGAAGCTTTCTTT.

The chain recombines TRBV5-1 with TRBJ2-2; 10 bases align to TRBD2. CDR3 length: 17 residues. V trimming: 2 bases; J trimming: 8 bases; junction bases outside the gene matches: 12. CDR1 is SGHRS, CDR2 YFSETQ, per germline. The CDR3 spells CASSFGSSGRSAGELFF. CDR3 in DNA: TGCGCCAGCAGCTTCGGTTCTAGCGGGAGAAGTGCGGGGGAGCTGTTTTTT.

The V gene is TRBV12-3 or TRBV12-4, the J gene TRBJ1-1; tentatively, D is TRBD1 (6 bases). The CDR3 sequence is 13 residues long. V lost 6 bases and J 6 bases, leaving 14 bases between the germline ends. The CDR3 DNA reads TGTGCCAGCAGCCCAGACAGGTCCCCTGAAGCTTTCTTT. This encodes CASSPDRSPEAFF.

V and J are TRBV27 and TRBJ1-4; D remains unclear. CDR3 length: 14 amino acids. Trimming stripped 2 bases from V and 8 bases from J, with 12 bases between. Germline-derived CDR1 and CDR2 are MNHEY and SMNVEV (reference sequence). The CDR3 DNA follows: TGTGCCAGCAGTTTAAACGGGTTAGGAGAAAAACTGTTTTTT. It encodes CASSLNGLGEKLFF.

The rearrangement links TRBV5-5 to TRBJ2-7; D uncertain. The germline V gene encodes CDR1 SGHKS and CDR2 YYEKEE (reference sequence). CDR3 size: 16 residues. The V end was cut by 0 bases, the J end by 1 base, with 14 bases between. CDR3 nucleotide sequence: TGTGCCAGCAGCTTGGCCGCTTCTACCGTTTCCTACGAGCAGTACTTC. Translation gives CASSLAASTVSYEQYF.

The table lists this clone with a count of one. This chain uses TRBV4-2 with TRBJ1-3; D is perhaps TRBD1 (5 bases). The CDR3 extends over 15 amino acids. Trimming left V 1 base short and J 4 bases short, with 11 bases between. Germline CDR1 reads LGHNA; CDR2 reads YNFKEQ. For the CDR3, the DNA is TGTGCCAGCAGCCAAGGGGACGGGGGGGGAAACACCATATATTTT. This encodes CASSQGDGGGNTIYF.

This chain links TRBV9 with TRBJ2-7; 10 bases line up with TRBD2. This CDR3 contains 13 residues. V shed 5 bases, J shed 4 bases, and the junction held 3 bases outside the gene matches. The germline V gene has CDR1 SGDLS and CDR2 YYNGEE. Here the CDR3 reads CASRPSGSYEQYF. DNA of the CDR3: TGTGCCAGCAGACCTAGCGGGAGTTACGAGCAGTACTTC.

The rearrangement uses TRBV20-1 and TRBJ1-5; perhaps TRBD1 as D (6 bases). The length of the CDR3 is 15 residues. Germline loops: CDR1 DFQATT, CDR2 SNEGSKA (reference sequence). The V end lost 3 bases, the J end lost 7 bases, and 19 bases lay between the germline ends. CDR3 region: CSASANWGGGQPQHF. In DNA, the CDR3 is TGCAGTGCTAGTGCAAATTGGGGGGGCGGACAGCCCCAGCATTTT.

The V and J genes are TRBV6-1 and TRBJ2-7; tentatively, D is TRBD1 (6 bases). The CDR3 loop spans 16 amino acids. V lost 4 bases to trimming and J lost 4 bases, with 20 bases between them. Germline assignment: CDR1 MNHNS and CDR2 SASEGT. CDR3 nucleotide sequence: TGTGCCAGCAGTGCGTACAGCCCAGGGGAGTGGTACGAGCAGTACTTC. Translating gives CASSAYSPGEWYEQYF.

The V gene is TRBV5-1, the J gene TRBJ2-1; 12 nucleotides align to TRBD2. The J segment lost 8 bases and the V segment lost 3 bases, leaving 6 bases of the junction unmatched. The CDR3 has 15 amino acids. Germline V gene lookup returns CDR1 SGHRS and CDR2 YFSETQ. CDR3 loop: CASSSSSGGAHEQFF. The CDR3 DNA reads as TGCGCCAGCAGCTCCTCTAGCGGGGGGGCACATGAGCAGTTCTTC.